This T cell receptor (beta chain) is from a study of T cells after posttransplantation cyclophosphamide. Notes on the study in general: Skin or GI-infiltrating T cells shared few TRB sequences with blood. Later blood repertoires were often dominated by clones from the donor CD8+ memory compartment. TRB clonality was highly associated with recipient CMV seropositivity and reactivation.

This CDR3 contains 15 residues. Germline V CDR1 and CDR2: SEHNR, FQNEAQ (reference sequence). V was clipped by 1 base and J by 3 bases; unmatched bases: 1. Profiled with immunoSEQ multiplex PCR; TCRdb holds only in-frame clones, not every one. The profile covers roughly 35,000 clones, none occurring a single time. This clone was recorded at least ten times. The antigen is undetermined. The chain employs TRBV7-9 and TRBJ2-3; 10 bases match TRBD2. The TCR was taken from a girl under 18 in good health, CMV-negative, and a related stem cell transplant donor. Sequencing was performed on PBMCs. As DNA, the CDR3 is TGTGCCAGCAGCTTAGAAGCGGGGGGGACAGATACGCAGTATTTT. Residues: CASSLEAGGTDTQYF.